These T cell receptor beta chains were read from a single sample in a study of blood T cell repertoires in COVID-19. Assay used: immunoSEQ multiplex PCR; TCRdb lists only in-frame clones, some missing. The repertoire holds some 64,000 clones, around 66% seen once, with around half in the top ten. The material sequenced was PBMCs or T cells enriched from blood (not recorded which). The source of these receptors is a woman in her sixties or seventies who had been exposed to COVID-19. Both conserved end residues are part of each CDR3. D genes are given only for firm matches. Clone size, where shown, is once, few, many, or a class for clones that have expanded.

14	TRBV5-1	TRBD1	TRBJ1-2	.	CASRTTGGYYGYTF
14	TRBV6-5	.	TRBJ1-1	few	CASSYLSRNTEAFF
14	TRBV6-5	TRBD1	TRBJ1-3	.	CASRPGTAGNTIYF
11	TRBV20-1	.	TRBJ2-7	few	CSVAGIGEQYF
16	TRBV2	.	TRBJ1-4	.	CASIYGRVSFNEKLFF
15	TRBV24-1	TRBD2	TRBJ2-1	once	CATSTGTSYESEQFF
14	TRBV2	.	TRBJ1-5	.	CASSEHTGRQPQHF
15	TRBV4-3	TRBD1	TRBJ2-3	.	CASSQDKGAADTQYF
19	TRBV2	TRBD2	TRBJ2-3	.	CASRGTSGRKFSSTDTQYF
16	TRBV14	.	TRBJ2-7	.	CASSHRTDTGRAEQYF